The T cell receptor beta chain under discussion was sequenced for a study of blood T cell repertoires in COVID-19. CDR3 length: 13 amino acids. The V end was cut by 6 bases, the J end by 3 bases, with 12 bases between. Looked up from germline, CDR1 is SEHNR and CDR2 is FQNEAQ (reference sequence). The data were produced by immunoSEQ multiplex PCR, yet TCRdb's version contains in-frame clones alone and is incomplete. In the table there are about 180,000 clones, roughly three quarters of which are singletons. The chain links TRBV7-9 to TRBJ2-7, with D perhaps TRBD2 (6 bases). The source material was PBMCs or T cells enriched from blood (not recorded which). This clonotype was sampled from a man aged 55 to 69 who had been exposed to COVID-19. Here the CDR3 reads CASRSGTDYEQYF. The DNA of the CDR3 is TGTGCCAGCAGATCCGGGACTGACTACGAGCAGTACTTC.